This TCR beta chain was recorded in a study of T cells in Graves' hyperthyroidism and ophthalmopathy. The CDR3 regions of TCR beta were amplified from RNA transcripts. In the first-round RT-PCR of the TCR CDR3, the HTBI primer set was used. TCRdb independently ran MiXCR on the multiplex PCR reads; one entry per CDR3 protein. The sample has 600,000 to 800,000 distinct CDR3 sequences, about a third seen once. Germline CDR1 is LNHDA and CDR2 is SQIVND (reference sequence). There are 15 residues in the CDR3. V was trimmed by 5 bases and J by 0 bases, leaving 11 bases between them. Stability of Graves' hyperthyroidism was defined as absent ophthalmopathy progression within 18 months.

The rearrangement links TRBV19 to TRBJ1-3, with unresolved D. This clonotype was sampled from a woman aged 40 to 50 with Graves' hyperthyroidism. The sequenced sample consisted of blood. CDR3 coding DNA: TGTGCCAGTAGTGCATTGACTAACTCTGGAAACACCATATATTTT. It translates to CASSALTNSGNTIYF. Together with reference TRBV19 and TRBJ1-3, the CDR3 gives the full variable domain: DGGITQSPKYLFRKEGQNVTLSCEQNLNHDAMYWYRQDPGQGLRLIYYSQIVNDFQKGDIAEGYSVSREKKESFPLTVTSAQKNPTAFYLCASSALTNSGNTIYFGEGSWLTVV.